This TCR beta chain was obtained from a study of CD4 T cells in relation to SARS-CoV-2 and coronaviruses. Study overall: PBMCs were cultured with antigen for 10 days before TCR beta sequencing. Regarding the study as a whole: SARS-CoV-2-driven expansion was significantly weaker in crossreactive than monoreactive clones. Each donor contributed either pre-pandemic or post-infection samples, not both.

Turning to this clone: Its target is unknown. Other DNA sequences of this sample code for an identical CDR3.

Here immunoSEQ multiplex PCR was the method, and the copy in TCRdb shows in-frame clones only, minus some. The table records some 29,000 clones, over 65% of them present only once. Before the COVID-19 pandemic, during about 2010-2019, CD4+ T cells were taken from unexposed donors. CD4+ T cells were isolated from the cells after 10 days of culture. As cell numbers allowed, unexposed-donor CD4+ T cells faced SARS-CoV-2 S/N and four cold-coronavirus spikes. The germline V gene encodes CDR1 LGHDT and CDR2 YNNKEL (reference sequence). The germline V and J ends were trimmed by 1 base and 3 bases, with 8 bases remaining between them. The CDR3 sequence is 14 residues long.

The chain employs TRBV3-1 (or the pseudogene TRBV3-2) and TRBJ2-3; possibly TRBD2 for D (6 bases). This clonotype was obtained from a human donor in good health. Sequencing input: CD4+ T cells from PBMCs, cultured in vitro. CDR3 sequence (DNA): TGTGCCAGCAGCCAAGGGCTAGCGACAGATACGCAGTATTTT. This codes for CASSQGLATDTQYF.